Sequencing of this TCR beta chain was carried out in a study of blood T cell repertoires in COVID-19. TCRdb keeps only in-frame clones here, not all; method: immunoSEQ multiplex PCR. Among some 150,000 clones listed, 80% to 90% were seen once. Trimming stripped 5 bases from V and 3 bases from J, with 19 bases between. The CDR3 loop spans 17 amino acids. Germline lookup yields CDR1 SEHNR and CDR2 FQNEAQ (reference sequence). This TCR came from a man aged 45 to 65 with active COVID-19. V and J are TRBV7-9 and TRBJ2-2; possibly TRBD2 for D (5 bases). Sequencing was performed on peripheral blood. The CDR3 sequence: CASSPKFRDYDTGELFF. The DNA of the CDR3 is TGTGCCAGCAGCCCAAAATTCCGAGACTACGACACCGGGGAGCTGTTTTTT.